These 25 T cell receptor beta chains share one sample of origin, sequenced in a study of pediatric ulcerative colitis. The data were produced by immunoSEQ multiplex PCR, yet TCRdb's version contains in-frame clones alone and is incomplete. Of 30,000 to 45,000 clones in the sample, around 73% were seen once. The rectum was sampled with one to two pinch biopsies at colonoscopy. The specimen was gut tissue. These receptors were taken from a boy between 10 and 17 years old with moderate ulcerative colitis.

The J gene is TRBJ1-3, the V gene TRBV6-6, with 8 bases that match TRBD1. Germline assignment: CDR1 MNHNY and CDR2 SVGAGI (reference sequence). This CDR3 region has 16 residues. After removal of 6 bases from V and 2 bases from J, the junction contained 9 bases not matched to a gene. As DNA, the CDR3 is TGTGCCAGCAGCCTCTACAGGGGGAGAACTGGAAACACCATATATTTT. It encodes CASSLYRGRTGNTIYF.

V is TRBV19 and J is TRBJ1-4; 9 bases fit TRBD1. This CDR3 spans 18 amino acids. Germline assignment: CDR1 LNHDA and CDR2 SQIVND (reference sequence). With 5 bases clipped from V and 6 bases from J, the junction kept 16 bases outside the gene matches. The CDR3 region is CASSSGPGQGYAHEKLFF. CDR3 sequence (DNA): TGTGCCAGTAGTTCGGGACCGGGACAGGGTTATGCCCATGAAAAACTGTTTTTT.

The chain uses TRBV12-5 and TRBJ1-2, with 12 positions matching TRBD1. CDR3 length equals 17 residues. Germline-derived CDR1 and CDR2 are LGHNT and FRNRAP. The trim removed 0 bases at V and 3 bases at J, leaving 5 bases unmatched. CDR3 sequence: CASGLVLGTGGDYGYTF. In DNA, the CDR3 is TGTGCTAGTGGTTTGGTACTAGGGACAGGGGGCGACTATGGCTACACCTTC.

This chain joins TRBV19 and TRBJ2-7; D possibly matches TRBD1 or TRBD2 (5 bases each). Looked up from germline, CDR1 is LNHDA and CDR2 is SQIVND (reference sequence). Trimming pared 7 bases from V and 5 bases from J, leaving 15 bases between. This CDR3 region has 13 residues. The CDR3 DNA reads as TGTGCCAGTATAGCAGGGACGTCCCACGAGCAGTACTTC. It codes for CASIAGTSHEQYF.

V and J are TRBV7-9 and TRBJ2-7, with 7 bases fitting TRBD1. CDR1 and CDR2 from the germline V gene are SEHNR and FQNEAQ (reference sequence). CDR3 length: 16 residues. V dropped 4 bases and J dropped 3; count of bases not matched to a gene: 12. CDR3 sequence (DNA): TGTGCCAGCAGCTCCCCTGGACAGGTGGGCTACTACGAGCAGTACTTC. It codes for CASSSPGQVGYYEQYF.

The rearrangement links TRBV19 to TRBJ2-7; D is possibly TRBD2 (5 bases). V lost 10 bases to trimming and J lost 3 bases, with 13 bases between them. The CDR3 covers 12 residues. CDR1 is LNHDA, CDR2 SQIVND, per germline (reference sequence). The DNA of the CDR3 is TGTGCCACCTCGGACTTCCTCTACGAGCAGTACTTC. This codes for CATSDFLYEQYF.

The V gene is TRBV4-1, the J gene TRBJ1-5; D ambiguous. V gave up 0 bases and J gave up 3 bases, with 18 bases separating them. The V gene's germline CDR1 is MGHRA and CDR2 YSYEKL. The CDR3 is 18 residues long. The CDR3 here is CASSQEGFRKGINQPQHF. CDR3 coding DNA: TGCGCCAGCAGCCAAGAAGGGTTCAGAAAAGGAATCAATCAGCCCCAGCATTTT.

CDR3 bases: TGTGCCAGCTCACCAGCGGGGACAGTTGGAAACACCATATATTTT. It yields the protein CASSPAGTVGNTIYF. The rearrangement links TRBV18 to TRBJ1-3; 7 bases map to TRBD1. V shed 2 bases and J 3 bases; nucleotides not matched to a gene: 4. The CDR3 spans 15 residues. Germline V lookup: CDR1 KGHSH, CDR2 LQKENI.

The rearrangement uses TRBV7-2 and TRBJ1-2; 7 bases match TRBD1. Germline trimming cut 5 bases from V and 5 bases from J; bases unmatched to any gene: 8. Germline V gives CDR1 SGHTA, CDR2 FQGNSA. The CDR3 has 14 residues. The CDR3 reads CASSPRQGGYGYTF. CDR3 nucleotide sequence: TGTGCCAGCAGCCCTCGACAGGGTGGGTATGGCTACACCTTC.

The CDR3 nucleotides are TGTGCCAGCAGTAATGGCTATCAGGGGTATGGCAATCAGCCCCAGCATTTT. Translated: CASSNGYQGYGNQPQHF. The J gene is TRBJ1-5, the V gene TRBV28; weak D call: TRBD1 (6 bases). CDR1 is MDHEN, CDR2 SYDVKM, per germline. There are 17 residues in the CDR3. V lost 5 bases, J lost 2 bases, and 19 bases lay in between. The full variable domain, with the rest looked up from reference TRBV28 and TRBJ1-5, is DVKVTQSSRYLVKRTGEKVFLECVQDMDHENMFWYRQDPGLGLRLIYFSYDVKMKEKGDIPEGYSVSREKKERFSLILESASTNQTSMYLCASSNGYQGYGNQPQHFGDGTRLSIL.

The gene calls are TRBV5-1 and TRBJ1-1; TRBD1 matches at 8 bases. The CDR3 covers 17 residues. Losses at the gene ends were 3 bases for V and 3 bases for J; bases not matched to a gene: 13. CDR1 and CDR2 (germline): SGHRS, YFSETQ. This CDR3 reads CASSSLGAGGWDTEAFF. CDR3 in DNA: TGCGCCAGCAGCTCGCTAGGGGCAGGGGGCTGGGACACTGAAGCTTTCTTT.

This sequence joins TRBV6-6 and TRBJ1-1, with 7 bases fitting TRBD1. CDR3 length: 15 residues. The germline V gene has CDR1 MNHNY and CDR2 SVGAGI (reference sequence). V dropped 4 bases and J dropped 2; count of bases not matched to a gene: 7. The CDR3 region is CASSFSNRGNTEAFF. CDR3 in DNA: TGTGCCAGCAGTTTCTCCAACAGGGGAAACACTGAAGCTTTCTTT.

The gene calls are TRBV29-1 and TRBJ2-5; tentative D call: TRBD1 (5 bases). The CDR3 is 13 residues long. Germline CDR1 and CDR2: SQVTM and ANQGSEA. Trimming took off 8 bases at V and 0 bases at J, with 13 bases between the two ends. The CDR3 DNA reads as TGCAGCACTCAAGGGGCAAACCAAGAGACCCAGTACTTC. Its translation: CSTQGANQETQYF.

This chain links TRBV5-1 with TRBJ2-4; TRBD2 matches at 10 bases. V dropped 4 bases and J dropped 4; count of bases not matched to a gene: 14. The CDR3 covers 18 residues. Germline V gene data show CDR1 as SGHRS and CDR2 as YFSETQ. CDR3 coding DNA: TGCGCCAGCAGCCCTACACCCGGACTAGCGGATAATAAAAACATTCAGTACTTC. Amino acid sequence: CASSPTPGLADNKNIQYF.

In this sample, this clone turned up once. V usage is TRBV27 and J usage is TRBJ2-7; maybe TRBD2 (5 bases). The germline gives CDR1 MNHEY, CDR2 SMNVEV (reference sequence). The CDR3 runs to 14 residues. The V gene lost 7 bases and the J gene lost 2 bases, with 15 bases spanning the gap. This chain's CDR3 is CASKPGLIPYEQYF. DNA for the CDR3: TGTGCCAGCAAGCCGGGGTTGATACCCTACGAGCAGTACTTC.

This clone has a single count. V is TRBV5-6 and J is TRBJ2-1; D is undetermined. CDR3 length: 11 residues. The germline V gene encodes CDR1 SGHDT and CDR2 YYEEEE. Trimming took off 4 bases at V and 13 bases at J, with 12 bases between the two ends. The CDR3 protein is CASSLHQDQFF. CDR3 sequence (DNA): TGTGCCAGCAGCCTCCACCAAGACCAGTTCTTC. The full variable domain, its missing parts supplied by reference TRBV5-6 and TRBJ2-1, is DAGVTQSPTHLIKTRGQQVTLRCSPKSGHDTVSWYQQALGQGPQFIFQYYEEEERQRGNFPDRFSGHQFPNYSSELNVNALLLGDSALYLCASSLHQDQFFGPGTRLTVL.

This rearrangement joins TRBV28 to TRBJ1-5; D possibly corresponds to TRBD1 (6 bases). Germline values: CDR1 MDHEN, CDR2 SYDVKM. V was trimmed by 5 bases and J by 0 bases, leaving 20 bases between them. The CDR3 spans 18 residues. CDR3 residues: CASSPTGIGLRSNQPQHF. The DNA for the CDR3 is TGTGCCAGCAGTCCTACAGGGATTGGGTTACGTAGCAATCAGCCCCAGCATTTT.

The genes are TRBV7-2 and TRBJ2-7, with D perhaps being TRBD1 or TRBD2 (6 bases each). Germline CDR1 and CDR2: SGHTA and FQGNSA. With 5 bases removed from V and 2 bases from J, the gap between germline ends came to 16 bases. This CDR3 is 15 amino acids long. In DNA, the CDR3 is TGTGCCAGCAGCCGCGGGACACCCGGGCCCTACGAGCAGTACTTC. Protein sequence: CASSRGTPGPYEQYF. The variable domain in full, completed from reference TRBV7-2 and TRBJ2-7, reads GAGVSQSPSNKVTEKGKDVELRCDPISGHTALYWYRQSLGQGLEFLIYFQGNSAPDKSGLPSDRFSAERTGGSVSTLTIQRTQQEDSAVYLCASSRGTPGPYEQYFGPGTRLTVT.

This clone turned up a few times. The V gene is TRBV28, the J gene TRBJ1-2; the D is unclear. The CDR3 is 13 residues long. Germline assignment: CDR1 MDHEN and CDR2 SYDVKM. Trimming removed 7 bases from V and 5 bases from J, with 14 bases in between. This CDR3 is CASKMAGPYGYTF. CDR3 bases: TGTGCCAGCAAGATGGCAGGTCCATATGGCTACACCTTC.

This clone was counted a few times. Other DNA sequences in this sample translate to the same CDR3. The chain recombines TRBV18 with TRBJ2-5; TRBD2 aligns across 8 bases. The CDR3 has 15 amino acids. The V segment lost 2 bases and the J segment 2 bases; nucleotides outside the gene matches: 4. The germline V gene encodes CDR1 KGHSH and CDR2 LQKENI. CDR3 nucleotides: TGTGCCAGCTCACCAGAGCGGGGGAAACAAGAGACCCAGTACTTC. The encoded protein is CASSPERGKQETQYF.

The chain carries TRBV9 and TRBJ2-2, with D perhaps TRBD1 or TRBD2 (5 bases each). CDR1 is SGDLS and CDR2 is YYNGEE in the germline V gene. Trimming removed 4 bases at V and 3 bases at J, with 10 bases between. This CDR3 has 14 residues. The CDR3 is CASSLQGDTGELFF. In DNA form, the CDR3 reads TGTGCCAGCAGCTTGCAGGGAGACACCGGGGAGCTGTTTTTT.

The gene calls are TRBV28 and TRBJ2-6; 8 bases agree with TRBD1. CDR3 length: 17 amino acids. From germline, CDR1 is MDHEN and CDR2 SYDVKM. With 6 bases clipped from V and 1 base from J, the junction kept 8 bases outside the gene matches. Written as DNA, the CDR3 is TGTGCCAGCAGGCCCGGGACAGGCCCTTCTGGGGCCAACGTCCTGACTTTC. This codes for CASRPGTGPSGANVLTF.

To note about this clone: The DNA is omitted, as the CDR3 cannot be located on it reliably, and the CDR3 follows TCRdb's listing. The chain has TRBV7-9 and TRBJ1-1; the D call TRBD1 from the table was never checked on the DNA. Looked up from germline, CDR1 is SEHNR and CDR2 is FQNEAQ (reference sequence). Termini included, the CDR3 measures 14 amino acids. The CDR3 reads CASSLVGTGSLPFF.

This sequence joins TRBV5-4 and TRBJ2-7, with 10 bases lining up with TRBD1. CDR3 size: 14 residues. With 3 bases clipped from V and 5 bases from J, the junction kept 5 bases outside the gene matches. Germline V gene sequence: CDR1 SGHNT, CDR2 YYREEE (reference sequence). For the CDR3, the DNA is TGTGCCAGCAGCTCCTTAGGGACAGGGGACGAGCAGTACTTC. Translated, it gives CASSSLGTGDEQYF.

This clone showed up just a few times. The rearrangement links TRBV6-5 to TRBJ1-5; D might be TRBD1 (5 bases). The germline gives CDR1 MNHEY, CDR2 SVGAGI. The CDR3 contains 14 residues. V gave up 5 bases and J gave up 5 bases, with 13 bases separating them. The CDR3 DNA reads TGTGCCAGCAGTGATGGGGACGGATATCAGCCCCAGCATTTT. This codes for CASSDGDGYQPQHF.